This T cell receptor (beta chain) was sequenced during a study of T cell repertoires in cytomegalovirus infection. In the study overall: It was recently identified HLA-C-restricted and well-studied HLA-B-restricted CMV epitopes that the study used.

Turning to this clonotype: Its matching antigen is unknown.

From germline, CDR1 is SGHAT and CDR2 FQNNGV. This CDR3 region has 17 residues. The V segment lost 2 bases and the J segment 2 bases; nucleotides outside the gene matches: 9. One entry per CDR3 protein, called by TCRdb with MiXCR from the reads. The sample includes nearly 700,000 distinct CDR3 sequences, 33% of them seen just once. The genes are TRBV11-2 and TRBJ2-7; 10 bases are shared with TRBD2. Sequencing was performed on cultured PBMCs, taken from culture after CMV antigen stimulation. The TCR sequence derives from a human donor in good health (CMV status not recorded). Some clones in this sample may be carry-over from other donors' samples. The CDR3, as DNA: TGTGCCAGCAGCTTAACGTTAGGCCTAGCGGGAGCCTACGAGCAGTACTTC. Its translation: CASSLTLGLAGAYEQYF.